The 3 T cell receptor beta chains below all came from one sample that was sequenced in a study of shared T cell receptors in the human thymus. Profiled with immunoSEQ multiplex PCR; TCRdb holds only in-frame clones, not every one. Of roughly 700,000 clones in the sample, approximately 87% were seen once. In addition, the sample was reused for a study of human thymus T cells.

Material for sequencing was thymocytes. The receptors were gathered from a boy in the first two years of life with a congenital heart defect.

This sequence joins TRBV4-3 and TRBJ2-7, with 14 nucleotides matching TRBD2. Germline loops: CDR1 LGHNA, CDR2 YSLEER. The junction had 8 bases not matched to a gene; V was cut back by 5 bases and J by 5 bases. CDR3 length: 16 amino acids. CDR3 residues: CASSRGTSGSSHEQYF. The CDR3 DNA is TGCGCCAGCAGCAGGGGGACTAGCGGGAGTTCCCACGAGCAGTACTTC.

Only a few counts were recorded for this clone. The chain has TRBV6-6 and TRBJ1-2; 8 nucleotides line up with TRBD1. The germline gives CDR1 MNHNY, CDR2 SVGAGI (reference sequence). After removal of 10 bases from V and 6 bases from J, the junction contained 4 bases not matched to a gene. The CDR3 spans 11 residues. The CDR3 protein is CATRTGNGYTF. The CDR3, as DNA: TGTGCCACCAGGACAGGGAATGGCTACACCTTC.

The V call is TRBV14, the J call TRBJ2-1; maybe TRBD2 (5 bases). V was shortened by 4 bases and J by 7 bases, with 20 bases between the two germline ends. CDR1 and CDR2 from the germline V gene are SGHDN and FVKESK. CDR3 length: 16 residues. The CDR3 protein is CASSRGRNPNKNEQFF. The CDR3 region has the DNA TGTGCCAGCAGCCGAGGGCGTAACCCTAATAAGAATGAGCAGTTCTTC.